The table lists the clone carrying this T cell receptor (beta chain) with a few counts. Its antigen is unidentified. Donors had no recently reported acute infections or vaccinations and were HIV-negative. The assay was immunoSEQ multiplex PCR, and TCRdb's table has in-frame clones only and misses some. The sample holds approximately 2,300,000 clones, roughly 90% seen once. The sample comes from a study of shared clonotypes between healthy human individuals. Study-level points and caveats: Generation probabilities of non-shared clonotypes were lower (relative to those shared by all four donors).

V was pared by 0 bases and J by 3 bases, with 10 bases between. The CDR3 spans 15 residues. The V gene's germline CDR1 is SGHRS and CDR2 YFSETQ. Material for sequencing was naive CD4+ T cells from PBMCs. Subset meaning: CD45RA+ positively selected. The chain joins TRBV5-1 to TRBJ2-4; no firm D call. The receptor comes from a man aged 18 to 29 in good health. Some clones in this sample may be carry-over from other donors' samples. The CDR3 here is CASSLGSVGKNIQYF. In DNA, the CDR3 is TGCGCCAGCAGCTTGGGGTCAGTAGGCAAAAACATTCAGTACTTC.